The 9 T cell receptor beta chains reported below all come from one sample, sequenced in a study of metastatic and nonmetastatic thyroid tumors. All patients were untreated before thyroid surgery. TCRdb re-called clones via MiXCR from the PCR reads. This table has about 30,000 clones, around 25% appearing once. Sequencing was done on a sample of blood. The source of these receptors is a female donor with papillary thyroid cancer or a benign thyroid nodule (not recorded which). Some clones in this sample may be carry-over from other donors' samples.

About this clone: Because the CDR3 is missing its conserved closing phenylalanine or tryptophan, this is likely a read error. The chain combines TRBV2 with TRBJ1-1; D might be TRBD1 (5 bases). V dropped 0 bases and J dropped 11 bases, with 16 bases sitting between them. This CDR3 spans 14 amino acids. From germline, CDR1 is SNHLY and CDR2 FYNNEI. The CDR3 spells CASSEATAGFEAFL. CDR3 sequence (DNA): TGTGCCAGCAGTGAAGCGACAGCCGGCTTTGAGGCTTTCCTT.

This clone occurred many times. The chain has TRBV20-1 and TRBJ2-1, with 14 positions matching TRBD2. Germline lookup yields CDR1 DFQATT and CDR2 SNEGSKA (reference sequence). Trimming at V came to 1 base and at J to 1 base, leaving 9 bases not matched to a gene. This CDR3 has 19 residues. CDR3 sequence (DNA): TGCAGTGCTAGAGTTAGACTAGCGGGAGGGCCTGGATCCTACAATGAGCAGTTCTTC. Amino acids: CSARVRLAGGPGSYNEQFF.

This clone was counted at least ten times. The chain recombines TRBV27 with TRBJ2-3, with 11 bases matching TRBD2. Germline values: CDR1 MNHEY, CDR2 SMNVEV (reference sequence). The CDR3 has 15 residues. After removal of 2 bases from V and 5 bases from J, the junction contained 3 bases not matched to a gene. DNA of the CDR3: TGTGCCAGCAGTTTAGGACTAGCGGGTAGAGATACGCAGTATTTT. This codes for CASSLGLAGRDTQYF.

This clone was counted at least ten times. The chain's CDR3 is CATSRDRVNDEQYF. DNA of the CDR3: TGTGCCACCAGCAGGGACAGGGTAAATGACGAGCAGTACTTC. The rearrangement joins TRBV15 to TRBJ2-7; TRBD1 matches at 8 bases. V gave up 3 bases and J gave up 5 bases; unmatched junction bases: 6. Germline loops: CDR1 LNHNV, CDR2 YYDKDF (reference sequence). The CDR3 spans 14 residues.

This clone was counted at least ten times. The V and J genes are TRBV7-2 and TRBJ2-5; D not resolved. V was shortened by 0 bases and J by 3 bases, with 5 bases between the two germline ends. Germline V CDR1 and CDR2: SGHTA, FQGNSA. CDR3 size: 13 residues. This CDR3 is CASSLAREETQYF. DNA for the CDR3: TGTGCCAGCAGCTTAGCCAGAGAAGAGACCCAGTACTTC. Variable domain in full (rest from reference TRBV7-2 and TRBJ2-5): GAGVSQSPSNKVTEKGKDVELRCDPISGHTALYWYRQSLGQGLEFLIYFQGNSAPDKSGLPSDRFSAERTGGSVSTLTIQRTQQEDSAVYLCASSLAREETQYFGPGTRLLVL.

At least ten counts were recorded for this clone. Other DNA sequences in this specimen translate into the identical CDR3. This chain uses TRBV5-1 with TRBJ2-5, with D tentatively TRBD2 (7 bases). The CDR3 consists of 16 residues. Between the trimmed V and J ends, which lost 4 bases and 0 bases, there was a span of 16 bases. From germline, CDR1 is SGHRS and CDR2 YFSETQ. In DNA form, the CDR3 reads TGCGCCAGCAGCGATCCTAGGGGGGGGGACCAAGAGACCCAGTACTTC. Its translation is CASSDPRGGDQETQYF.

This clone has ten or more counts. The CDR3 sequence: CASSPEVSTRSKNGYTF. In nucleotides, the CDR3 is TGTGCCAGCTCACCGGAAGTTTCGACCCGATCGAAGAATGGCTACACCTTC. The rearrangement links TRBV18 to TRBJ1-2; D remains ambiguous. Germline-derived CDR1 and CDR2 are KGHSH and LQKENI. This CDR3 is built from 17 residues. Trimming pared 3 bases from V and 6 bases from J, leaving 23 bases between.

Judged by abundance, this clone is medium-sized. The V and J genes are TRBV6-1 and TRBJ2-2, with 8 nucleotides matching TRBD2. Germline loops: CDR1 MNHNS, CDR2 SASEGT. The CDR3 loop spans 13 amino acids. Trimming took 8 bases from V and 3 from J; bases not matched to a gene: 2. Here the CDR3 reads CASRTSYTGELFF. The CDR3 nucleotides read TGTGCCAGCCGGACTAGCTACACCGGGGAGCTGTTTTTT.

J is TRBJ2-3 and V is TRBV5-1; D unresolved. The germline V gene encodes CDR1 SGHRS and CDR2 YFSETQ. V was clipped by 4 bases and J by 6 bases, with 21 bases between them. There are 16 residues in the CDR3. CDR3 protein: CASSPGEAIWRDTQYF. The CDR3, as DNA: TGCGCCAGCAGCCCCGGAGAAGCTATATGGCGGGATACGCAGTATTTT.